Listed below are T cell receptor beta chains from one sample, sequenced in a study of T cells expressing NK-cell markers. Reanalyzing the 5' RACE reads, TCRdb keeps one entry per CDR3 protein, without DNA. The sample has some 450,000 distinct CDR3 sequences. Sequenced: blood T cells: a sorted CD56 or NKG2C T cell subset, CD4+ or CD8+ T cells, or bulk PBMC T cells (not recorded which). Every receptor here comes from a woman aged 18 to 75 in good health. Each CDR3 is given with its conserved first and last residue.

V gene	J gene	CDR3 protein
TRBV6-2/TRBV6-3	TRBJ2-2	CASSYDAGSGISGITGELFF
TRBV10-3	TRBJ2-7	CAISESTGASYEQYF
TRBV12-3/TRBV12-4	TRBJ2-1	CASSFRDRVNEQFF
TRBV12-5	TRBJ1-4	CASGLLGQLTTNEKLFF
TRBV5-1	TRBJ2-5	CASSFGQGETQYF
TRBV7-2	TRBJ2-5	CASSFPGLAETQYF
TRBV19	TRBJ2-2	CASSINLAGGTGELFF
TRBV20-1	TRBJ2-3	CSAPSGGPNTDTQYF
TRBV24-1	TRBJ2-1	CATSDRDRDRNEQFF
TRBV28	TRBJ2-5	CASAAQETQYF
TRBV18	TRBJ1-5	CASSPRQGVQPQHF
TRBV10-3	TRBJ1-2	CAISGDRQGYYGYTF
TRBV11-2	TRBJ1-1	CASSLGAGESTEAFF
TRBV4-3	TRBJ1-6	CASSQVGLGAPLHF
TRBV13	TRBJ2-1	CASSPRTGGPYNEQFF
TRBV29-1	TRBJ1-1	CSVERQSGTEAFF
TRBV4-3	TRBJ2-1	CASSQDGAHNEQFF
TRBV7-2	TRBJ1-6	CASLAGWDSPLHF
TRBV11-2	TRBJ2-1	CASSFPGRNPGGRGYNEQFF
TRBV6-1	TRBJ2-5	CASTTLGTSDWGYQETQYF
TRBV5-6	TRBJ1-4	CASSLTGKLFF
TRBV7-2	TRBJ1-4	CASSLEGTTNEKLFF
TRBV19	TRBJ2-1	CASSIDYTAPSYNEQFF
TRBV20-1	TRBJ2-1	CSARRGVDPNEQFF
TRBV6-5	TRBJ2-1	CASSYAAAHSYNEQFF
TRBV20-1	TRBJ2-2	CSAHGQGGTGELFF
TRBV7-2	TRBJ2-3	CASSFRQTGLGDTQYF
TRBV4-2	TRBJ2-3	CASSQAASGRRADTQYF
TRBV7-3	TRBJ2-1	CASSLGQGRGNEQFF
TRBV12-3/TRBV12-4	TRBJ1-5	CASSRPGENQPQHF
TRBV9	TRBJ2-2	CANGLQNTGELFF
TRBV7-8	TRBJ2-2	CASSFRRIVRTGELFF
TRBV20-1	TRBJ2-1	CSATRGALDEQFF
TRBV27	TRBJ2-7	CASSLGPGTTSYEQYF
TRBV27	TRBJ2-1	CASSSQGWYNEQFF